What follows is one T cell receptor beta chain and its context. What it binds is unknown. This specimen belongs to a study of cytomegalovirus exposure and HLA in healthy donors. Study-wide results and limits: Testing in vitro showed a few CMV-associated chains specific for CMV antigens. A later analysis by the authors found several of the most significant clusters apparently linked to common viral pathogens. Later findings reportedly placed an Asian-associated ancestry cluster below the roughly 670-donor mean for N-insertions.

The PCR ran on 60 Vbeta and 13 Jbeta primers. Repertoires were generated with immunoSEQ multiplex PCR, while TCRdb's copy carries only in-frame clones and drops some. The table lists 30,000 to 50,000 clones. Germline CDR1 LGHNA, CDR2 YNFKEQ. The CDR3 is made up of 14 amino acids. Trimming removed 1 base from V and 5 bases from J; junction bases left unmatched: 4. The TCR comes from a woman younger than 45 in good health and CMV-seropositive. The material sequenced was PBMCs. V and J are TRBV4-2 and TRBJ2-5; the match to TRBD2 covers 7 bases. The CDR3, as DNA: TGTGCCAGCAGCCAAGGGGACGGGGGGGAGACCCAGTACTTC. It is translated as CASSQGDGGETQYF.